This entry features one T cell receptor (beta chain) sequence. The antigen is unknown. This specimen comes from a study of post-analysis software for immune sequencing data. Whole-study context: In terms of disease course, relapsing-remitting, secondary progressive and progressive-relapsing multiple sclerosis were included. Findings and limits, study-wide: Included in a set of about five TRBV segments more frequent in patients than controls were TRBV5-6, TRBV5-1 and TRBV20-1.

cDNA libraries of TCR beta carried unique molecular identifiers. Out of roughly 0.95 to 10 million T cells, a few hundred thousand cDNA molecules were generated. MiXCR was run by TCRdb on the PCR reads, yielding one entry per CDR3 protein. The table lists hundreds of thousands of distinct CDR3 sequences, 30% of them singletons. With V trimmed by 7 bases and J by 3 bases, 9 bases remained unmatched. The CDR3 is 15 amino acids. Germline V gives CDR1 MDHEN, CDR2 SYDVKM. The sequenced sample consisted of blood. This receptor was obtained from a girl between 5 and 17 years old with multiple sclerosis. The chain has TRBV28 and TRBJ2-4, with 7 bases matching TRBD2. This CDR3 is CASTGRERGKNIQYF. The DNA for the CDR3 is TGTGCCAGCACTGGGCGGGAGCGAGGCAAAAACATTCAGTACTTC.